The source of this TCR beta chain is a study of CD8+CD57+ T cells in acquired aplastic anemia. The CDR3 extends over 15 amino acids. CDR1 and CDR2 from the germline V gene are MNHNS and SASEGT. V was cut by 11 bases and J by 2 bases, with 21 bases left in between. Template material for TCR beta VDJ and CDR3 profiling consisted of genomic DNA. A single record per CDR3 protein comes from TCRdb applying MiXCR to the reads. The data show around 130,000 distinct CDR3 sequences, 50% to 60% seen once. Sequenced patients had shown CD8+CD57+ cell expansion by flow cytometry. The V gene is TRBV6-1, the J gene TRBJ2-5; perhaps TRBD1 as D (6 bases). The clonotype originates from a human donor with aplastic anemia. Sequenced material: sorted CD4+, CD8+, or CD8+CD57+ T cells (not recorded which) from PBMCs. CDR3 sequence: CAGKRTANLQETQYF. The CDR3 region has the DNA TGTGCCGGAAAAAGGACAGCAAACCTTCAAGAGACCCAGTACTTC.